The subject of this entry is one T cell receptor beta chain. Methods used by the authors: The authors estimated nucleated cell counts from reference gene primer amplification. Profiled with immunoSEQ multiplex PCR; TCRdb holds only in-frame clones, not every one. V, J and clone size were drawn from that table, and D and trimming were deduced from the DNA. The sample holds approximately 140,000 clones, more than 70% seen once. The data were taken from a study of blood T cell repertoires in COVID-19. Study as a whole: Italy, Spain and the United States were the sources of the convalescent and acute COVID-19 samples. The analysed material was cDNA or gDNA that came from T cells, B-cell-depleted T cells, or PBMCs.

The germline V and J ends were trimmed by 8 bases and 2 bases, with 10 bases remaining between them. This CDR3 has 13 amino acids. The chain employs TRBV12-3 or TRBV12-4 and TRBJ1-3; tentative D call: TRBD1 (5 bases). This sequence was found in a human donor in a cohort sampled during active COVID-19. The specimen sequenced was peripheral blood. CDR3 sequence (DNA): TGTGCCAGCGGGGGGGTTACTGGAAACACCATATATTTT. Translation: CASGGVTGNTIYF.